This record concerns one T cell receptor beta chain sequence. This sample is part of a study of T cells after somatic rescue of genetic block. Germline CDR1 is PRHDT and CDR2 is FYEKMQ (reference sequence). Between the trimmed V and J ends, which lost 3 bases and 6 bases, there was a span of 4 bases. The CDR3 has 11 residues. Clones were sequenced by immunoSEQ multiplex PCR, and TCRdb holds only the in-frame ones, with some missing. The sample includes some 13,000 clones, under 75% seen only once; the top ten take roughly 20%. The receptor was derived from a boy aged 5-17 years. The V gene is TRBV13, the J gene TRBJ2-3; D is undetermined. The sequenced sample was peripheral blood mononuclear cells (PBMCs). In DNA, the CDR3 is TGTGCCAGCAGCTTGGAGGATACGCAGTATTTT. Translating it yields CASSLEDTQYF.